Listed here is a single TCR beta chain. Its antigen is unknown. No base qualities exist here, and no much larger clone lies one base off it. This sample is part of a study of beta chain features in type 1 diabetes (dated by TCRdb to 2017 to 2018). About the full investigation: No differences in mean age, gender distribution, total cell number or subset yield were found between patients and healthy donors. A total of roughly 100 million sorted cells were examined across all samples, and the number of cells per subset was strongly correlated with RNA yield. In the study, recently diagnosed type 1 diabetes patients and matched healthy donors were compared on the TCRB repertoires of their sorted circulating CD4+ T cell subsets. Naive and central memory subsets were obtained from all 30 or so donors, but regulatory and stem cell-like memory subsets were isolated from only 8 patients and 8 healthy donors. What the study reported, not specific to this receptor: Because cDNA was sequenced instead of genomic DNA, highly expressing activated cells could be over-represented, though the groups showed no difference in activation or CD3 levels. Fewer insertions and more nucleotide deletions at VDJ recombination sites were observed in patients with type 1 diabetes, implying thymic rearrangement abnormalities. Shorter templates might be favored by PCR, yet because patient and control samples were amplified and corrected together, any such skew would affect both groups equally. Naive, central memory and regulatory TCRB repertoires appeared to be more alike among patients than among healthy donors. Only small numbers of individuals were included in the HLA sub-analyses, which left unresolved whether HLA type had any influence on TCRB rearrangement. Type 1 diabetes patients showed a moderate but significant shortening of TCRB CDR3 length in all four CD4+ subsets.

The High Capacity cDNA Reverse Transcription Kit was used to reverse transcribe all of the isolated RNA, meaning that expressed TCRB transcripts were what got sequenced. Deep immunoSEQ sequencing was applied to naive, central memory and regulatory T cell samples, giving an average of approximately 4 million total reads per sample. Sorted cells were lysed in RLT buffer and RNA was extracted with DNase-treated RNeasy Micro or Mini kits, depending on cell number. To prevent cross-contamination, every cell subset was processed on its own, while patient and healthy donor samples were processed together. The immunoSEQ multiplex PCR was used to amplify TCRB sequences from cDNA, yielding 87-bp fragments that span the CDR3 region. The amplicons were sequenced using the Illumina HiSeq platform. The original methods were these. PCR bias was corrected computationally using synthetic template baselines, and reads within Hamming distance 2 were collapsed, with unmergeable singletons discarded. Reads were aligned against IMGT so that V, D and J genes, CDR3 length and insertions or deletions at six rearrangement sites could be assigned. Within each subset, clonotype counts were normalized to sorted cell number, and only after that were true diversity and Gini coefficients computed with the tcR R package. Repertoire sharing was quantified using the overlap coefficient calculated on TCRB nucleotide sequences. Out-of-frame TCRB sequences from naive cells were analyzed as a proxy for the pre-selection repertoire. TCRdb took this table from immuneACCESS and kept in-frame rearrangements with V and J called. Such tables lack part of the clones; where checked against another copy, unresolved V genes explain under half of the gap, and the rest is unexplained. Clonal size and the V and J genes are those of that table, whereas D and trimming came from the DNA. This sample lists approximately 600,000 clones; about an eighth were detected once. Of the sample, 0.095% to 0.15% falls within the top ten clones.

The trim is 4 bases for V and 2 bases for J, with a gap of 12 bases between the germline ends. The CDR3 spans 14 residues, from the cysteine through the phenylalanine. Only the CDR3 DNA stays, 42 bases, in frame from base 1. Looking up the germline V gene (reference sequence) yields CDR1 SEHNR and CDR2 FQNEAQ. A single peripheral blood draw of roughly 0.11 L on average was collected from each donor into heparinised tubes. A BD FACSAria II was used to sort naive, central memory, regulatory and stem cell-like memory CD4+ T cells with a panel that included CD45RO, CCR7, CD25, CD127, CD95 and CD27. All sorted populations exceeded 98% purity. PBMCs were isolated immediately by Lymphoprep density gradient centrifugation and stained directly without culture. To minimize batch effects, samples were stained and sorted in pairs, one healthy donor with one patient per experiment.

The sequence was obtained from a man aged 25 to 40 with type 1 diabetes. The sequenced material came from naive CD4+ T cells from blood. Interpreted using the paper, the cell subset or site label stands for: true naive CD4+ T cells. The rearranged segments are TRBV7-9 and TRBJ2-7, with TRBD1 perhaps the D gene, on 6 matching bases. The encoded CDR3 is CASSSRGEPYEQYF. The nucleotide sequence is TGTGCCAGCAGCTCCAGGGGAGAACCCTACGAGCAGTACTTC.